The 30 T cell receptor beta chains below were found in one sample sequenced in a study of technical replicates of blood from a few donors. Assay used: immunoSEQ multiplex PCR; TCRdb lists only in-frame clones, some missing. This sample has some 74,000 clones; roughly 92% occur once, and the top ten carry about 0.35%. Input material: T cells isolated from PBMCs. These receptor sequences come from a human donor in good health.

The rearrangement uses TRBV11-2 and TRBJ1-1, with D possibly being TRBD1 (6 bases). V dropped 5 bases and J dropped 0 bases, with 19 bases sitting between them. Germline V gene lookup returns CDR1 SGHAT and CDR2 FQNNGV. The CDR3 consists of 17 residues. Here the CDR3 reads CASSRRRTATLNTEAFF. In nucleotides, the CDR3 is TGTGCCAGCAGCAGAAGGAGGACAGCGACTCTGAACACTGAAGCTTTCTTT.

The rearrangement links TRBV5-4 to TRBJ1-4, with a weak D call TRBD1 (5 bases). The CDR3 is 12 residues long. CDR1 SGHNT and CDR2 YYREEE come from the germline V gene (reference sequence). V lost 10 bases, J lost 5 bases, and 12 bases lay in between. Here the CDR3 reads CAWQGSNEKLFF. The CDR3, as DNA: TGTGCCTGGCAGGGTTCCAATGAAAAACTGTTTTTT.

CDR3: CASSLHYTEAFF. CDR3 bases: TGTGCCAGTAGTCTCCACTACACTGAAGCTTTCTTT. The chain has TRBV19 and TRBJ1-1; D not certain. Germline-derived CDR1 and CDR2 are LNHDA and SQIVND (reference sequence). The CDR3 contains 12 residues. V dropped 5 bases and J dropped 3 bases, with 7 bases sitting between them. The entire variable domain, with the rest obtained from reference TRBV19 and TRBJ1-1, is as follows: DGGITQSPKYLFRKEGQNVTLSCEQNLNHDAMYWYRQDPGQGLRLIYYSQIVNDFQKGDIAEGYSVSREKKESFPLTVTSAQKNPTAFYLCASSLHYTEAFFGQGTRLTVV.

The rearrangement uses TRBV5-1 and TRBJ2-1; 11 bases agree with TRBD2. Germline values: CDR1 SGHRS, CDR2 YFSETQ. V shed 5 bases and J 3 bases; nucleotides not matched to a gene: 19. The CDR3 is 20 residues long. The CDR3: CASRGTTSGRRKGDYNEQFF. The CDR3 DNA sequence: TGCGCCAGCAGGGGGACCACTAGCGGGAGACGTAAGGGGGACTACAATGAGCAGTTCTTC. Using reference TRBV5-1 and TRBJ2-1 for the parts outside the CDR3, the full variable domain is KAGVTQTPRYLIKTRGQQVTLSCSPISGHRSVSWYQQTPGQGLQFLFEYFSETQRNKGNFPGRFSGRQFSNSRSEMNVSTLELGDSALYLCASRGTTSGRRKGDYNEQFFGPGTRLTVL.

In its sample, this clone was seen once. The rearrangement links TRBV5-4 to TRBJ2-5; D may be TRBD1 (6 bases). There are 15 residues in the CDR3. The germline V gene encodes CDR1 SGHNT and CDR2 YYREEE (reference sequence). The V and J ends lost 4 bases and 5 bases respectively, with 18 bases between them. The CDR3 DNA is TGTGCCAGCAGCCGTACTATTGGGGGCGCGGAGACCCAGTACTTC. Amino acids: CASSRTIGGAETQYF.

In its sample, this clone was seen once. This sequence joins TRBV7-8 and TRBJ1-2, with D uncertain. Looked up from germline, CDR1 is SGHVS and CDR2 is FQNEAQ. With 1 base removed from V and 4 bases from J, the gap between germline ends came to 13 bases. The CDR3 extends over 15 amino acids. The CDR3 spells CASSLVGVEGYGYTF. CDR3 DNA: TGTGCCAGCAGCTTAGTAGGAGTTGAGGGCTATGGCTACACCTTC.

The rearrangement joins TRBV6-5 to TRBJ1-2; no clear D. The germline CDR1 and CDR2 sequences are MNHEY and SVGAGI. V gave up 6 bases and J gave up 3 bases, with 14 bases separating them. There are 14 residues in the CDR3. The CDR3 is CASSRSRSDYGYTF. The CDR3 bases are TGTGCCAGCAGCCGCTCGAGGTCCGACTATGGCTACACCTTC.

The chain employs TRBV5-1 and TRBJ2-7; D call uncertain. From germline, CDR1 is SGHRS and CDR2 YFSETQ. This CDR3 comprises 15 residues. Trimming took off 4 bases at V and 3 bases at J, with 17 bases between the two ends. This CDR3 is CASSQDKNSLYEQYF. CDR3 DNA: TGCGCCAGCAGCCAAGACAAAAACAGCCTCTACGAGCAGTACTTC.

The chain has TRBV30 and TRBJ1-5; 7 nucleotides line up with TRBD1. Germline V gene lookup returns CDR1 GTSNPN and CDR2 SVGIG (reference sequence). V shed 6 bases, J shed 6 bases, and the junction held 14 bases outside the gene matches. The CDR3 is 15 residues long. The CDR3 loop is CACSWSTGVRQPQHF. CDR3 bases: TGTGCCTGTTCTTGGTCCACAGGGGTTCGTCAGCCCCAGCATTTT.

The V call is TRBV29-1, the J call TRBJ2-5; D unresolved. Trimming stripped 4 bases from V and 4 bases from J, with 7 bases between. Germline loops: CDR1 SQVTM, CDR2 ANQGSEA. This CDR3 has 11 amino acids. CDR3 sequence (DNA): TGCAGCGTTGTAGTCTCAGAGACCCAGTACTTC. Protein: CSVVVSETQYF.

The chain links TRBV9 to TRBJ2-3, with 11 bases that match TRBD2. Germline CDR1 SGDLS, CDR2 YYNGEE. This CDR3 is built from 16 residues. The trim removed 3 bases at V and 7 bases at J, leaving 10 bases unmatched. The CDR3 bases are TGTGCCAGCAGCGCCCCTTTAGCGGGAGGGTACAATACGCAGTATTTT. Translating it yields CASSAPLAGGYNTQYF.

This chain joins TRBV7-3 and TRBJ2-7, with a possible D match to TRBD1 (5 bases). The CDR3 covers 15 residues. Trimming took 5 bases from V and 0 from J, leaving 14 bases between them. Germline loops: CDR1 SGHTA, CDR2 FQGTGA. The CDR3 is CASSVTVSSSYEQYF. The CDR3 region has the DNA TGTGCCAGCAGCGTGACAGTATCCTCCTCCTACGAGCAGTACTTC.

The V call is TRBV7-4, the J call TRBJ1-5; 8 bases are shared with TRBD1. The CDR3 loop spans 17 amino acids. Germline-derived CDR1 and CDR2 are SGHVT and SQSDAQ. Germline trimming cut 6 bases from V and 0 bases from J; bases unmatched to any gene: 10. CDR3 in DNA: TGTGCCAGCAGATCGGGACAGGTTCGAAATAGCAATCAGCCCCAGCATTTT. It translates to CASRSGQVRNSNQPQHF. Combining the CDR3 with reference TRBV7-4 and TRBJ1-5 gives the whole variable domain GAGVSQSPRYKVAKRGRDVALRCDSISGHVTLYWYRQTLGQGSEVLTYSQSDAQRDKSGRPSGRFSAERPERSVSTLKIQRTEQGDSAVYLCASRSGQVRNSNQPQHFGDGTRLSIL.

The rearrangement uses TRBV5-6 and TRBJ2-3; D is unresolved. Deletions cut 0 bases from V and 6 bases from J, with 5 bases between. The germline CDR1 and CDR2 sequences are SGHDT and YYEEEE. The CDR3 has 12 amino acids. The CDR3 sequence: CASSLASDTQYF. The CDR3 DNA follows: TGTGCCAGCAGCTTGGCTTCGGATACGCAGTATTTT. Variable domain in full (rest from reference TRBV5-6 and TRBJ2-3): DAGVTQSPTHLIKTRGQQVTLRCSPKSGHDTVSWYQQALGQGPQFIFQYYEEEERQRGNFPDRFSGHQFPNYSSELNVNALLLGDSALYLCASSLASDTQYFGPGTRLTVL.

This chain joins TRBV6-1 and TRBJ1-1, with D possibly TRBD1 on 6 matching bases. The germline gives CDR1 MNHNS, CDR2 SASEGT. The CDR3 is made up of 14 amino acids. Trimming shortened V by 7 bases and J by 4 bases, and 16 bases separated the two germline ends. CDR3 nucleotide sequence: TGTGCCAGCATCGGTTGGGGGCATAGCACTGAAGCTTTCTTT. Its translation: CASIGWGHSTEAFF.

CDR3: CASSESRNTEAFF. CDR3 in DNA: TGCGCCAGCAGTGAGTCTCGGAACACTGAAGCTTTCTTT. The chain recombines TRBV10-2 with TRBJ1-1; D remains ambiguous. This CDR3 is 13 amino acids long. Germline-derived CDR1 and CDR2 are WSHSY and SAAADI. Trimming stripped 0 bases from V and 1 base from J, with 3 bases between.

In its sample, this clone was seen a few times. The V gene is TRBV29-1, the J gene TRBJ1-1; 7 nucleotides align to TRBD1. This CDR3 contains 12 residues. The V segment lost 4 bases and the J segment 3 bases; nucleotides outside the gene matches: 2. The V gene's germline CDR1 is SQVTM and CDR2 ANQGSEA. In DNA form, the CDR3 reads TGCAGCGTTGGACAGGGCGACACTGAAGCTTTCTTT. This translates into CSVGQGDTEAFF. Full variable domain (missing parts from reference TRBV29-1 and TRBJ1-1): SAVISQKPSRDICQRGTSLTIQCQVDSQVTMMFWYRQQPGQSLTLIATANQGSEATYESGFVIDKFPISRPNLTFSTLTVSNMSPEDSSIYLCSVGQGDTEAFFGQGTRLTVV.

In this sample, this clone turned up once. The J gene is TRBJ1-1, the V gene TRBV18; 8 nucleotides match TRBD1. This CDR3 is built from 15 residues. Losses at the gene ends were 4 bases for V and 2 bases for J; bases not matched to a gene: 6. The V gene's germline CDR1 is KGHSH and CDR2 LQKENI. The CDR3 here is CASSRGTGPNTEAFF. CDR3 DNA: TGTGCCAGCTCACGGGGGACAGGTCCTAACACTGAAGCTTTCTTT.

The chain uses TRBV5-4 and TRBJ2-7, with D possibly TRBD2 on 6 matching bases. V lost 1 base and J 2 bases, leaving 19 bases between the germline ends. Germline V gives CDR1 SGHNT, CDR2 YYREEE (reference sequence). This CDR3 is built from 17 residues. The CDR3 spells CASSLNYGIGGTYEQYF. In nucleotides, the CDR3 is TGTGCCAGCAGCTTGAACTACGGGATTGGGGGGACCTACGAGCAGTACTTC.

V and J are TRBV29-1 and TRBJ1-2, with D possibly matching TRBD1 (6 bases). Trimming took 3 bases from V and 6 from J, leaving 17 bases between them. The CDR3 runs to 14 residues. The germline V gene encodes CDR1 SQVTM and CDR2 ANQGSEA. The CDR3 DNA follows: TGCAGCGTTGAGAGACAGGAGGAACTGGATGGCTACACCTTC. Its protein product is CSVERQEELDGYTF.

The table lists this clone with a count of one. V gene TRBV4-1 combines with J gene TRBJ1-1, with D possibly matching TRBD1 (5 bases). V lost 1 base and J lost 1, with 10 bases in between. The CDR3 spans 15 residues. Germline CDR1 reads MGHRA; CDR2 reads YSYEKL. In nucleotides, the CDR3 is TGCGCCAGCAGCCAAGGAGCCACAGGGAACACTGAAGCTTTCTTT. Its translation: CASSQGATGNTEAFF.

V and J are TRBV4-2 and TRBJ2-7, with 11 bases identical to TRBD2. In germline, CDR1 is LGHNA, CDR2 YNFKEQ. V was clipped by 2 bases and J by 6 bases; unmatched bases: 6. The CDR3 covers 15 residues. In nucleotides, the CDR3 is TGTGCCAGCAGCCAACTACTAGCGGGAGACGCCGAGCAGTACTTC. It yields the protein CASSQLLAGDAEQYF.

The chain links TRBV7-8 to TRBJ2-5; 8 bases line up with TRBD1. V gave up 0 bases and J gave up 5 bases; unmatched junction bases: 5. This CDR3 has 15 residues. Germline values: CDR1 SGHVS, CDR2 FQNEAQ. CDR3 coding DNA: TGTGCCAGCAGCTTAGCGGCGACAGGGGTTGAGACCCAGTACTTC. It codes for CASSLAATGVETQYF.

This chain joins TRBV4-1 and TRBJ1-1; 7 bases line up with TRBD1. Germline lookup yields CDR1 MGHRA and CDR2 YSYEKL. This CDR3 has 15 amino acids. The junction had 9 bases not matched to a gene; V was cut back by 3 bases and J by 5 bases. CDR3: CASSQARQGRTEAFF. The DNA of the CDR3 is TGCGCCAGCAGCCAGGCTCGACAGGGAAGGACTGAAGCTTTCTTT.

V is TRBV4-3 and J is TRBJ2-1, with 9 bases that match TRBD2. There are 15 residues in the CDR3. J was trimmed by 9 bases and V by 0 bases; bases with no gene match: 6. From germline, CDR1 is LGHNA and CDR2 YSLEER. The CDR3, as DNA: TGCGCCAGCAGCCAAGACGGTTCTAGCGGGACTGAGCAGTTCTTC. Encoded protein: CASSQDGSSGTEQFF.

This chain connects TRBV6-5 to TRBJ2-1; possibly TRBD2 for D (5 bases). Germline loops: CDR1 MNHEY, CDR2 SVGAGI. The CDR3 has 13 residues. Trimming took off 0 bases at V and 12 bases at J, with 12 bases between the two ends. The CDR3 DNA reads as TGTGCCAGCAGTTACTCGGGTCTAGCTGGGCAGTTCTTC. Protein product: CASSYSGLAGQFF.

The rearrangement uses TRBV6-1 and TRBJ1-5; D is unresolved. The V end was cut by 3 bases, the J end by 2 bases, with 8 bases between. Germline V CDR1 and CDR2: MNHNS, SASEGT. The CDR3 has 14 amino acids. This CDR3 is CASSEEPRNQPQHF. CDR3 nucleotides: TGTGCCAGCAGTGAGGAGCCTCGCAATCAGCCCCAGCATTTT.

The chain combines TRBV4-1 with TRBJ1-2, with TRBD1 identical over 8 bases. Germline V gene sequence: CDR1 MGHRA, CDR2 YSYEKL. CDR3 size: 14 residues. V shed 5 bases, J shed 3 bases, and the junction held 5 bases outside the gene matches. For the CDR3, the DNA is TGCGCCAGCAGCGCGACAGGGGATCACTATGGCTACACCTTC. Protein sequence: CASSATGDHYGYTF.

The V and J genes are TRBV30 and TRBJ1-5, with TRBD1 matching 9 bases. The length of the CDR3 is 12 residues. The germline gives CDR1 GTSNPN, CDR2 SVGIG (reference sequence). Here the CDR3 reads CATGTGHQPQHF. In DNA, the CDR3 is TGTGCTACCGGGACAGGGCATCAGCCCCAGCATTTT.

CDR3 region: CAGRDFQEYEQYF. CDR3 DNA sequence: TGTGCAGGCCGGGACTTCCAGGAGTACGAGCAGTACTTC. This chain links TRBV30 with TRBJ2-7, with D possibly TRBD2 on 6 matching bases. The length of the CDR3 is 13 residues. From germline, CDR1 is GTSNPN and CDR2 SVGIG (reference sequence).